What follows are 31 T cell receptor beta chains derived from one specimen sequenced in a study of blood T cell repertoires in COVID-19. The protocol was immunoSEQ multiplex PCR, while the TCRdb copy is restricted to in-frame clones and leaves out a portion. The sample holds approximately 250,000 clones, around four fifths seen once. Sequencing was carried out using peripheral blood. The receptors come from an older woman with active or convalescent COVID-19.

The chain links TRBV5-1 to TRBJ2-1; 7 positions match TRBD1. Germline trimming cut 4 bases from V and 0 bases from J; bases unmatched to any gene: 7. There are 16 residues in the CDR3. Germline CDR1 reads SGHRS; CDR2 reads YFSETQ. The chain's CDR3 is CASSRDRDSSYNEQFF. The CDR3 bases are TGCGCCAGCAGCAGGGACCGGGACAGCTCCTACAATGAGCAGTTCTTC.

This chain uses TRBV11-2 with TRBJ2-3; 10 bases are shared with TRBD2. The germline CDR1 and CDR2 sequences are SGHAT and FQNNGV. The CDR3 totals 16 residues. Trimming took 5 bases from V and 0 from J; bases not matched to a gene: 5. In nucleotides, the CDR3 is TGTGCCAGCAGCCGGAGCGGGGGGGTGAGCACAGATACGCAGTATTTT. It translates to CASSRSGGVSTDTQYF.

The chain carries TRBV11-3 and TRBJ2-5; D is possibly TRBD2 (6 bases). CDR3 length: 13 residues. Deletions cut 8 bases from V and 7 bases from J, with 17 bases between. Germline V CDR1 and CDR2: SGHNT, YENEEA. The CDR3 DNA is TGTGCCAGCGGCGACTACCGGGGAGGGACCCAGTACTTC. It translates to CASGDYRGGTQYF.

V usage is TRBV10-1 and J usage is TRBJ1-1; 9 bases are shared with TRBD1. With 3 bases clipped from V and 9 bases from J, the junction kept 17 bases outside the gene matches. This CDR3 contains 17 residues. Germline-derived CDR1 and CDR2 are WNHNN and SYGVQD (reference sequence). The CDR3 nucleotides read TGCGCCAGCAGTGAATCCCGGGGACAGGGAGGTATGGCCCAAGCTTTCTTT. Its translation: CASSESRGQGGMAQAFF.

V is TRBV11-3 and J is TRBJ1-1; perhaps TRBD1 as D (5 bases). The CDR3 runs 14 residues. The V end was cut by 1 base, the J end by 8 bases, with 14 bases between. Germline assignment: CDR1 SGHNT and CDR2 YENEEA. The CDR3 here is CASSLGRQWAEAFF. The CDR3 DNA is TGTGCCAGCAGCTTAGGCCGACAGTGGGCCGAAGCTTTCTTT.

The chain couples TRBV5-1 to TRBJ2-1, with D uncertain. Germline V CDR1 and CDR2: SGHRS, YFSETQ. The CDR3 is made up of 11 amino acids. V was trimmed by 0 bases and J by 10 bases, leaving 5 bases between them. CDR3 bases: TGCGCCAGCAGCTTGGTGGAGGAGCAGTTCTTC. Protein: CASSLVEEQFF.

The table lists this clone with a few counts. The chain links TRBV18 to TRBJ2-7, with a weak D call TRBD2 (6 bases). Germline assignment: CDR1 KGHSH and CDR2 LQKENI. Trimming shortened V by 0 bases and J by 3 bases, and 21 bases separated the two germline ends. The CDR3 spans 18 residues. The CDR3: CASSPPLSGLAGFYEQYF. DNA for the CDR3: TGTGCCAGCTCACCACCGCTATCGGGGTTGGCGGGGTTCTACGAGCAGTACTTC.

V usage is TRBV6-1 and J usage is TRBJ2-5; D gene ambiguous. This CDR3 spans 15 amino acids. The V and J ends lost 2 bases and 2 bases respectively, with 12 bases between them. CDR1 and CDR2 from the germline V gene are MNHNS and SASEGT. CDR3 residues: CASSESWAHQETQYF. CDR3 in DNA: TGTGCCAGCAGTGAAAGTTGGGCACATCAAGAGACCCAGTACTTC.

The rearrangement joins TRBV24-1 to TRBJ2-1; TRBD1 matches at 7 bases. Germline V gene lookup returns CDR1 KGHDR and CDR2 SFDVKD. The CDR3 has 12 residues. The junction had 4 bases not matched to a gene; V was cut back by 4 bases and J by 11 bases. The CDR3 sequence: CATSETGIQQFF. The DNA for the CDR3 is TGTGCCACCAGTGAGACAGGGATTCAGCAGTTCTTC.

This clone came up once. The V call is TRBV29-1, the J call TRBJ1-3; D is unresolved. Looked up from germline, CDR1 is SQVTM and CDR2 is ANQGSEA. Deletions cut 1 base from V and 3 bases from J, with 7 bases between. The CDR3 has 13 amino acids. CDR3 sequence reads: CSVEGGVGNTIYF. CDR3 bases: TGCAGCGTTGAAGGCGGCGTTGGAAACACCATATATTTT.

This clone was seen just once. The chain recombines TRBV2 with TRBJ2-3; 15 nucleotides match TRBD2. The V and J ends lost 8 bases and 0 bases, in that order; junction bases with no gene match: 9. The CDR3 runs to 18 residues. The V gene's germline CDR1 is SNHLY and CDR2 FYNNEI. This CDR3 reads CASGTSGGKGSSTDTQYF. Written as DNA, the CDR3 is TGTGCCAGCGGGACTAGCGGGGGGAAGGGCTCTAGCACAGATACGCAGTATTTT.

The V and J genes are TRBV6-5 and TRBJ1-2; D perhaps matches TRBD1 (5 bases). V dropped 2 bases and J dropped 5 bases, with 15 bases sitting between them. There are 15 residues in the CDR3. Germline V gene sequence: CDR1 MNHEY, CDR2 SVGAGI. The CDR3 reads CASSYLGGGGYGYTF. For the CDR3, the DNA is TGTGCCAGCAGTTACCTGGGGGGAGGTGGGTATGGCTACACCTTC.

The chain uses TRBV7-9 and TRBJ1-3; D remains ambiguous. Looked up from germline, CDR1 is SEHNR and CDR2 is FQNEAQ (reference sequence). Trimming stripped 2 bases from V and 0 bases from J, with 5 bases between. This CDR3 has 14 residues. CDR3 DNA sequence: TGTGCCAGCAGCTTACTAGGCTCTGGAAACACCATATATTTT. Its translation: CASSLLGSGNTIYF.

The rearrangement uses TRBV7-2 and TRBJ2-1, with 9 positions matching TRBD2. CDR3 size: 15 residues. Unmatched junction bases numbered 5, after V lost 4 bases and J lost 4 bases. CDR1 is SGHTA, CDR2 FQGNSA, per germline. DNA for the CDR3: TGTGCCAGCAGCTCGTCTAGCGGGAATTACAATGAGCAGTTCTTC. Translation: CASSSSSGNYNEQFF.

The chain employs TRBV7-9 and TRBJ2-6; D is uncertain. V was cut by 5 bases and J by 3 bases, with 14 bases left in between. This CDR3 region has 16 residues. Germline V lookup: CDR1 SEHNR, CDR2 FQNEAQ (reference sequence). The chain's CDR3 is CASSPGEVSGANVLTF. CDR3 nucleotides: TGTGCCAGCAGCCCCGGTGAGGTTAGTGGGGCCAACGTCCTGACTTTC.

CDR3 sequence (DNA): TGTGCCAGCAGTCGGGGGGGCACAGATACGCAGTATTTT. Its protein is CASSRGGTDTQYF. The chain uses TRBV6-5 and TRBJ2-3; 7 bases align to TRBD2. This CDR3 is 13 amino acids long. In germline, CDR1 is MNHEY, CDR2 SVGAGI. The trim removed 5 bases at V and 1 base at J, leaving 0 bases unmatched.

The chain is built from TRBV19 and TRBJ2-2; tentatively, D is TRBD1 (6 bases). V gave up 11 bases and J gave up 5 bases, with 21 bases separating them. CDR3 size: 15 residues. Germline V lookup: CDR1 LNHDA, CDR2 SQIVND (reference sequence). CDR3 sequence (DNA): TGTGCCGGCCTGGAGACAGGCCGGGTTACCGGGGAGCTGTTTTTT. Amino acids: CAGLETGRVTGELFF.

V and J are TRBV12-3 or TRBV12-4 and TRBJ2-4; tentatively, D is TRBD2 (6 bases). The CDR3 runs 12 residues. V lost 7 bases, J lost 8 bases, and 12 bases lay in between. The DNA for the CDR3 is TGTGCCAGCACTGATAGCGGTCACATTCAGTACTTC. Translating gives CASTDSGHIQYF.

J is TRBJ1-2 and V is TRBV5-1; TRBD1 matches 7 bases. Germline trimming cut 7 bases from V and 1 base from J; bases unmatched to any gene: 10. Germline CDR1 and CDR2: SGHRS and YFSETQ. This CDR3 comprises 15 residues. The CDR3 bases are TGCGCCAGCTCGGACACCGGGACAGTTAACTATGGCTACACCTTC. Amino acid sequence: CASSDTGTVNYGYTF. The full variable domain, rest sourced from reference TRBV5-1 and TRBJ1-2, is KAGVTQTPRYLIKTRGQQVTLSCSPISGHRSVSWYQQTPGQGLQFLFEYFSETQRNKGNFPGRFSGRQFSNSRSEMNVSTLELGDSALYLCASSDTGTVNYGYTFGSGTRLTVV.

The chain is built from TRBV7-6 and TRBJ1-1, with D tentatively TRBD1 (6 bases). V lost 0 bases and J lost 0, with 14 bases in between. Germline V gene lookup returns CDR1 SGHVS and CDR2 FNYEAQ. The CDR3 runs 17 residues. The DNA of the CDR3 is TGTGCCAGCAGCTTAGCGGTCGGGGGGCCCCTGAACACTGAAGCTTTCTTT. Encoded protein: CASSLAVGGPLNTEAFF.

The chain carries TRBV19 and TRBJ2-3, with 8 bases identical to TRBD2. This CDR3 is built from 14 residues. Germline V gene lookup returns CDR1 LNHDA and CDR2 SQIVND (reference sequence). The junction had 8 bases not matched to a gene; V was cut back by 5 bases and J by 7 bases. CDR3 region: CASSPPGTSNTQYF. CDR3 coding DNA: TGTGCCAGTAGTCCACCGGGGACTAGTAATACGCAGTATTTT.

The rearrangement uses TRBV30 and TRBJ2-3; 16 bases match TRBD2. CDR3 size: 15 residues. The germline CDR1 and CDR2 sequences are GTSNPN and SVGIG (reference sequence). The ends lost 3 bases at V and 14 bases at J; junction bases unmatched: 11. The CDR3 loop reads CAWSGTSGRAKGAYF. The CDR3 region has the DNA TGTGCCTGGAGCGGGACTAGCGGGAGGGCCAAAGGGGCGTATTTT.

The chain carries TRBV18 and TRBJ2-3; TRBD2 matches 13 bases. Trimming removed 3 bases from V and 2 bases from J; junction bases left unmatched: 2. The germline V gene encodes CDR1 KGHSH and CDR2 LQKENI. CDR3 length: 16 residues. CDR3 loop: CASSPGTSGNTDTQYF. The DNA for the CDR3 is TGTGCCAGCTCACCGGGGACTAGCGGGAACACAGATACGCAGTATTTT.

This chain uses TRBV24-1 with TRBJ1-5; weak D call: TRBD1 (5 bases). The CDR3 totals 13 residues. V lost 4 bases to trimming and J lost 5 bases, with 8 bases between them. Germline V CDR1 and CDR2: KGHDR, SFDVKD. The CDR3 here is CATSDWGDQPQHF. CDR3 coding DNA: TGTGCCACCAGTGACTGGGGCGATCAGCCCCAGCATTTT.

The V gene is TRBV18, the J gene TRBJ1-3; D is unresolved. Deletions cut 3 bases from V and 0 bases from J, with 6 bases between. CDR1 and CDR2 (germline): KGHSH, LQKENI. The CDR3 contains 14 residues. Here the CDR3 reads CASSPDISGNTIYF. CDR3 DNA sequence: TGTGCCAGCTCACCCGACATCTCTGGAAACACCATATATTTT. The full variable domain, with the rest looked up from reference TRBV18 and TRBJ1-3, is NAGVMQNPRHLVRRRGQEARLRCSPMKGHSHVYWYRQLPEEGLKFMVYLQKENIIDESGMPKERFSAEFPKEGPSILRIQQVVRGDSAAYFCASSPDISGNTIYFGEGSWLTVV.

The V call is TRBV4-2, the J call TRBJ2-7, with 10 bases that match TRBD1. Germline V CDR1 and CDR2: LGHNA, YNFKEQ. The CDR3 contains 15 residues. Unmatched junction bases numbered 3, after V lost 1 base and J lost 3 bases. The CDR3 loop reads CASSQVRTGGYEQYV. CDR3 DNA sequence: TGTGCCAGCAGCCAAGTTCGGACAGGGGGCTACGAGCAGTACGTC.

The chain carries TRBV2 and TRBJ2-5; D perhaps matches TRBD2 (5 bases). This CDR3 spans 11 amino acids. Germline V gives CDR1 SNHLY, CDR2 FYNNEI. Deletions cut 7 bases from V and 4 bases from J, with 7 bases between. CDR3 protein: CASTEGETQYF. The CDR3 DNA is TGTGCCAGCACCGAGGGAGAGACCCAGTACTTC.

The chain's CDR3 is CASSSPGGSYEQYF. The CDR3 nucleotides are TGTGCCAGCAGCTCGCCAGGGGGGTCCTACGAGCAGTACTTC. The chain is built from TRBV9 and TRBJ2-7, with D possibly being TRBD1 (7 bases). This CDR3 comprises 14 residues. Germline CDR1 reads SGDLS; CDR2 reads YYNGEE. V shed 4 bases and J shed 1 base, with 12 bases lying between them.

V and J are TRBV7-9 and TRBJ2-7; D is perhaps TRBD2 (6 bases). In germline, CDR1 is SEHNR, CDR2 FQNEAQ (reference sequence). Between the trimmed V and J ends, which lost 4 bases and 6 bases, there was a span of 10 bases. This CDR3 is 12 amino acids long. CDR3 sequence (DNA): TGTGCCAGCAGCTCGGGACTCCGCGAGCAGTACTTC. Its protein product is CASSSGLREQYF.

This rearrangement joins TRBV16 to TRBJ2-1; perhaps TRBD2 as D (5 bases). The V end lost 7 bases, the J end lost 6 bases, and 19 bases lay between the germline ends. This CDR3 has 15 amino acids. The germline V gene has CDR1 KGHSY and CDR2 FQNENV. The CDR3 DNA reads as TGTGCCAGCAACTTTTTCGAGGTGGCGGGCAATGAGCAGTTCTTC. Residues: CASNFFEVAGNEQFF.

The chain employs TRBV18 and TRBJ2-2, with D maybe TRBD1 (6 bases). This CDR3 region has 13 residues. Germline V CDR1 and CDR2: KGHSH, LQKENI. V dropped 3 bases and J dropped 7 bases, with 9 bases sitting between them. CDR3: CASSPGAGGELFF. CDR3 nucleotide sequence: TGTGCCAGCTCACCGGGGGCCGGCGGGGAGCTGTTTTTT.